One and the same sample provided the 12 T cell receptor beta chains below, sequenced in a study of blood T cells in healthy people across ages. A sample-barcoded 5' primer and a J-beta primer mix were used in a second PCR of about 7 to 12 cycles. Using its own MiXCR run on the 5' RACE reads, TCRdb lists one record per CDR3 protein. The data show about 970,000 distinct CDR3 sequences, with about 51% seen just once and about 20% held by the top ten. Material: blood. These receptors were collected from a woman aged 55-69 years in good health.

The CDR3 coding sequence is TGCAGTGCTAGACTACAGGGGCCTGACGAACAGTACTTC. It yields the protein CSARLQGPDEQYF. This chain links TRBV20-1 with TRBJ2-5; 7 bases fit TRBD1. V lost 2 bases to trimming and J lost 11 bases; unmatched junction nucleotides: 11. CDR1 and CDR2 (germline): DFQATT, SNEGSKA (reference sequence). CDR3 length: 13 residues.

This clonotype was recorded only once. This sequence joins TRBV18 and TRBJ2-7; D possibly uses TRBD1 or TRBD2 (5 bases each). Between the trimmed V and J ends, which lost 5 bases and 2 bases, there was a span of 13 bases. CDR3 length: 14 amino acids. Germline V gene lookup returns CDR1 KGHSH and CDR2 LQKENI. Written as DNA, the CDR3 is TGTGCCAGCTCAGTCCGGGACGGGGCCTACGAGCAGTACTTC. Translation gives CASSVRDGAYEQYF.

This chain connects TRBV12-3 or TRBV12-4 to TRBJ1-1; no definite D call. V was pared by 6 bases and J by 1 base, with 12 bases between. The CDR3 is 14 amino acids. This CDR3 reads CASSPYDANTEAFF. As DNA, the CDR3 is TGTGCCAGCAGCCCCTACGACGCGAACACTGAAGCTTTCTTT.

In its sample, this clonotype was seen a few times. This rearrangement joins TRBV5-1 to TRBJ1-2, with 7 bases aligning to TRBD1. CDR1 SGHRS and CDR2 YFSETQ come from the germline V gene. The length of the CDR3 is 14 residues. V lost 3 bases to trimming and J lost 4 bases; unmatched junction nucleotides: 6. This CDR3 reads CASSSTGTAYGYTF. The CDR3 DNA sequence: TGCGCCAGCAGCTCCACCGGGACAGCCTATGGCTACACCTTC.

This clonotype occurred a few times. The rearrangement uses TRBV10-3 and TRBJ2-4, with D uncertain. CDR1 and CDR2 (germline): ENHRY, SYGVKD. This CDR3 contains 14 residues. V shed 5 bases and J shed 13 bases, with 21 bases lying between them. DNA for the CDR3: TGTGCCATCAGTCCTCTCTCCACGACGGGTGAGCAGTACTTC. It yields the protein CAISPLSTTGEQYF.

The chain is built from TRBV4-1 and TRBJ1-2; TRBD1 is a possible D gene (5 bases). Germline V lookup: CDR1 MGHRA, CDR2 YSYEKL. The CDR3 extends over 21 amino acids. Trimming removed 1 base at V and 3 bases at J, with 30 bases between. The DNA of the CDR3 is TGCGCCAGCAGCCAAGGGAGGGGAACTGGGTCCCAACCGATATTATACTATGGCTACACCTTC. Residues: CASSQGRGTGSQPILYYGYTF.

This clonotype occurred a few times. The CDR3 region is CASSFSRRRDSNTDTQYF. The CDR3 bases are TGTGCCAGCAGCTTTTCGCGTCGTCGGGACAGCAACACAGATACGCAGTATTTT. The chain recombines TRBV11-2 with TRBJ2-3; 7 nucleotides match TRBD1. This CDR3 region has 18 residues. J was trimmed by 2 bases and V by 3 bases; bases with no gene match: 14. Per germline, CDR1 SGHAT and CDR2 FQNNGV. Full variable domain (rest looked up from reference TRBV11-2 and TRBJ2-3): EAGVAQSPRYKIIEKRQSVAFWCNPISGHATLYWYQQILGQGPKLLIQFQNNGVVDDSQLPKDRFSAERLKGVDSTLKIQPAKLEDSAVYLCASSFSRRRDSNTDTQYFGPGTRLTVL.

This clonotype was seen only a few times. The chain links TRBV29-1 to TRBJ2-7, with 11 nucleotides matching TRBD2. The V segment lost 7 bases and the J segment 4 bases; nucleotides outside the gene matches: 12. Germline CDR1 and CDR2: SQVTM and ANQGSEA. CDR3 length: 15 amino acids. CDR3 residues: CSAETGTSGVYEQYF. CDR3 sequence (DNA): TGCAGCGCTGAGACCGGGACTAGCGGAGTTTACGAGCAGTACTTC.

The rearrangement links TRBV14 to TRBJ2-7, with TRBD1 as a possible D gene (5 bases). Germline CDR1 is SGHDN and CDR2 is FVKESK. The V gene lost 5 bases and the J gene lost 6 bases, with 8 bases spanning the gap. The CDR3 runs to 11 residues. Here the CDR3 DNA reads TGTGCCAGCAGCTCCAGGGCCGAGCAGTACTTC. Protein product: CASSSRAEQYF.

This clonotype has just a few counts. This sequence joins TRBV25-1 and TRBJ2-7; 8 bases map to TRBD2. V was clipped by 8 bases and J by 1 base; unmatched bases: 19. Germline values: CDR1 MGHDK, CDR2 SYGVNS. The CDR3 has 18 amino acids. In nucleotides, the CDR3 is TGTGCCAGCCCCTCCCGGTGGGCTCTAACTAGCGGTTCCTACGAGCAGTACTTC. It yields the protein CASPSRWALTSGSYEQYF.

The CDR3 here is CASSLEWVQYF. The CDR3 coding sequence is TGTGCCAGCAGCTTAGAGTGGGTACAGTACTTC. The chain links TRBV7-9 to TRBJ2-5; D call uncertain. The ends were cut back, 1 base at V and 11 bases at J, with 8 bases in the middle. CDR1 and CDR2 from the germline V gene are SEHNR and FQNEAQ (reference sequence). The CDR3 covers 11 residues.

Note on this clonotype: An end of the junction differs from the germline gene, which may be a read error. The V gene is TRBV20-1, the J gene TRBJ2-1; a weak D match, TRBD2 (6 bases). Germline V gene data show CDR1 as DFQATT and CDR2 as SNEGSKA (reference sequence). The CDR3 is made up of 12 amino acids. For the CDR3, the DNA is TGCGGTGCTAGTGTTAGCGGAAGAGGGCAGTTCTTC. Translating gives CGASVSGRGQFF.